This T cell receptor beta chain was identified in a study of shared clonotypes between healthy human individuals. CD45RO-negative CD8 cells positively selected for CCR7 made up the naive population, which excluded terminally differentiated effector memory CD45RA+ cells. Profiling relied on immunoSEQ multiplex PCR, and the TCRdb table lists in-frame clones only, not all of them. The sample contains roughly 2,000,000 clones, 93% of which appear only once. The V end was cut by 0 bases, the J end by 5 bases, with 14 bases between. The CDR3 runs 15 residues. CDR1 is MNHEY, CDR2 SMNVEV, per germline (reference sequence).

The sample comprised naive CD8+ T cells from PBMCs. The TCR sequence derives from a man aged 18-30 years in good health. Some clones in this sample may be carry-over from other donors' samples. The gene calls are TRBV27 and TRBJ2-7, with D maybe TRBD2 (6 bases). CDR3: CASSLSQNRGNEQYF. The CDR3 DNA is TGTGCCAGCAGTTTATCCCAGAACCGGGGGAACGAGCAGTACTTC.